Sequencing of this TCR beta chain was carried out in a study of T cells in Graves' hyperthyroidism and ophthalmopathy. V lost 1 base and J lost 5, with 14 bases in between. CDR3 length equals 15 residues. CDR1 and CDR2 (germline): KGHSH, LQKENI. TCR beta CDR3 regions were amplified from RNA transcripts. The TCR CDR3 was amplified in a first-round RT-PCR using the HTBI primer set. From the multiplex PCR reads, TCRdb called clonotypes with MiXCR, one entry per CDR3 protein. This table holds hundreds of thousands of distinct CDR3 sequences, approximately 14% found once. For the diagnoses, clinical symptoms, serum thyroxine and TRAb, thyroid ultrasound and orbital computed tomography were used.

Material for sequencing was blood. This chain joins TRBV18 and TRBJ1-1; possible D gene TRBD1, 6 bases. This sequence was found in a woman aged 18-29 years with Graves' hyperthyroidism that later progressed to Graves' ophthalmopathy. In nucleotides, the CDR3 is TGTGCCAGCTCACCACAGGGGGGGTTTGGGACTGAAGCTTTCTTT. Protein: CASSPQGGFGTEAFF. The full variable domain, its missing parts supplied by reference TRBV18 and TRBJ1-1, is NAGVMQNPRHLVRRRGQEARLRCSPMKGHSHVYWYRQLPEEGLKFMVYLQKENIIDESGMPKERFSAEFPKEGPSILRIQQVVRGDSAAYFCASSPQGGFGTEAFFGQGTRLTVV.